The 23 T cell receptor beta chains below come from one sample, sequenced in a study of blood T cell repertoires in COVID-19. Sequencing was performed with immunoSEQ multiplex PCR; in TCRdb, only in-frame clones are kept and a portion is missing. The table has hundreds of thousands of clones, 65% to 90% seen once; the top ten hold roughly 4.9%. The sample consisted of PBMCs or T cells enriched from blood (not recorded which). Receptors were obtained from a woman in her 30s who had been exposed to COVID-19.

The gene calls are TRBV28 and TRBJ2-7, with D possibly being TRBD2 (6 bases). Per the germline V gene, CDR1 is MDHEN and CDR2 is SYDVKM. Trimming took off 1 base at V and 3 bases at J, with 13 bases between the two ends. CDR3 length equals 15 residues. The DNA of the CDR3 is TGTGCCAGCAGTTTATATCCCCAAGCGGGCTACGAGCAGTACTTC. Amino acids: CASSLYPQAGYEQYF. Variable domain in full (rest from reference TRBV28 and TRBJ2-7): DVKVTQSSRYLVKRTGEKVFLECVQDMDHENMFWYRQDPGLGLRLIYFSYDVKMKEKGDIPEGYSVSREKKERFSLILESASTNQTSMYLCASSLYPQAGYEQYFGPGTRLTVT.

This clone showed up just once. CDR3 loop: CASGFRLAGANTGELFF. The CDR3 DNA is TGTGCTAGTGGTTTCCGCTTAGCGGGGGCGAACACCGGGGAGCTGTTTTTT. The V call is TRBV12-5, the J call TRBJ2-2; 9 positions agree with TRBD2. Germline V lookup: CDR1 LGHNT, CDR2 FRNRAP. This CDR3 region has 17 residues. The junction had 5 bases not matched to a gene; V was cut back by 3 bases and J by 0 bases.

CDR3 in DNA: TGTGCCAGCAGCCTGACAGGATCCTCCTACGAGCAGTACTTC. Protein: CASSLTGSSYEQYF. This chain joins TRBV21-1 and TRBJ2-7; TRBD1, the table's D call, was not compared with the DNA. TRBV21-1 is reported as a pseudogene. CDR3 length: 14 amino acids.

This chain uses TRBV3-1 (or the pseudogene TRBV3-2) with TRBJ1-1; no firm D call. Between the trimmed V and J ends, which lost 5 bases and 6 bases, there was a span of 10 bases. The CDR3 spans 12 residues. Germline CDR1 is LGHDT and CDR2 is YNNKEL (reference sequence). Written as DNA, the CDR3 is TGTGCCAGCAGCTCCCCTGGCTCTGAAGCTTTCTTT. The encoded protein is CASSSPGSEAFF.

The chain employs TRBV28 and TRBJ1-3; D is possibly TRBD1 (5 bases). The ends were cut back, 7 bases at V and 0 bases at J, with 13 bases in the middle. This CDR3 is 15 amino acids long. The germline CDR1 and CDR2 sequences are MDHEN and SYDVKM. CDR3 nucleotides: TGTGCCAGCACAACCCCGACAGTCTCTGGAAACACCATATATTTT. It is translated as CASTTPTVSGNTIYF.

The count of this clone is one. The CDR3 DNA follows: TGTGCCTGGACCCAAAGACAGCTGAACACTGAAGCTTTCTTT. It is translated as CAWTQRQLNTEAFF. The genes are TRBV30 and TRBJ1-1; D may be TRBD1 (5 bases). This CDR3 has 14 residues. Germline loops: CDR1 GTSNPN, CDR2 SVGIG (reference sequence). The V and J ends lost 4 bases and 0 bases respectively, with 12 bases between them.

This clone was seen a few times. The V gene is TRBV19, the J gene TRBJ2-1, with TRBD1 matching 9 bases. With V trimmed by 3 bases and J by 5 bases, 5 bases remained unmatched. Germline V gives CDR1 LNHDA, CDR2 SQIVND (reference sequence). CDR3 size: 15 residues. As DNA, the CDR3 is TGTGCCAGTAGTATCGGACAGGGGAGGGACAATGAGCAGTTCTTC. It translates to CASSIGQGRDNEQFF.

V is TRBV6-5 and J is TRBJ1-1, with TRBD1 matching over 7 bases. With 5 bases clipped from V and 4 bases from J, the junction kept 7 bases outside the gene matches. Germline CDR1 reads MNHEY; CDR2 reads SVGAGI. The CDR3 covers 14 residues. CDR3 in DNA: TGTGCCAGCAGTCAGACAGGGACGGGCACTGAAGCTTTCTTT. It yields the protein CASSQTGTGTEAFF.

The genes are TRBV2 and TRBJ2-2, with D perhaps matching TRBD1 (6 bases). Germline CDR1 SNHLY, CDR2 FYNNEI. V lost 0 bases to trimming and J lost 1 base, with 9 bases between them. The CDR3 covers 16 residues. For the CDR3, the DNA is TGTGCCAGCAGTGAAGCGCCAGGGGTGAACACCGGGGAGCTGTTTTTT. This encodes CASSEAPGVNTGELFF.

The chain couples TRBV5-1 to TRBJ2-5, with TRBD1 identical over 8 bases. The CDR3 is made up of 15 amino acids. V lost 4 bases, J lost 7 bases, and 12 bases stayed unmatched. The germline V gene has CDR1 SGHRS and CDR2 YFSETQ. The CDR3 sequence: CASSEGQGGPVTQYF. As DNA, the CDR3 is TGCGCCAGCAGCGAAGGACAGGGAGGTCCGGTGACCCAGTACTTC.

The rearrangement links TRBV2 to TRBJ1-1, with 7 bases lining up with TRBD1. The germline V gene has CDR1 SNHLY and CDR2 FYNNEI. V lost 4 bases, J lost 5 bases, and 10 bases stayed unmatched. This CDR3 comprises 15 residues. CDR3 nucleotide sequence: TGTGCCAGCAGTGTGGTGACAGGGCGTGGTACTGAAGCTTTCTTT. This codes for CASSVVTGRGTEAFF.

The table lists this clone with a few counts. The chain joins TRBV5-1 to TRBJ1-1; TRBD1 might be the D (6 bases). V lost 5 bases to trimming and J lost 1 base, with 15 bases between them. The CDR3 sequence is 15 residues long. Per the germline V gene, CDR1 is SGHRS and CDR2 is YFSETQ. CDR3: CASRTMTGSNTEAFF. In DNA, the CDR3 is TGCGCCAGCAGAACAATGACAGGTTCGAACACTGAAGCTTTCTTT.

This clone showed up just once. The chain uses TRBV5-6 and TRBJ2-7, with a tentative D call TRBD2 (5 bases). The germline gives CDR1 SGHDT, CDR2 YYEEEE. Trimming pared 4 bases from V and 3 bases from J, leaving 11 bases between. The CDR3 contains 13 residues. This chain's CDR3 is CASSRTSGYEQYF. The CDR3 DNA sequence: TGTGCCAGCAGCCGGACGAGCGGCTACGAGCAGTACTTC.

V is TRBV18 and J is TRBJ1-1; tentatively, D is TRBD1 (5 bases). CDR1 is KGHSH and CDR2 is LQKENI in the germline V gene. V shed 3 bases and J shed 4 bases, with 18 bases lying between them. The CDR3 is 16 amino acids. This CDR3 is CASSPTRSGVVTEAFF. CDR3 in DNA: TGTGCCAGCTCACCTACCCGTTCGGGGGTTGTCACTGAAGCTTTCTTT.

The chain carries TRBV11-2 and TRBJ2-7; 9 nucleotides agree with TRBD1. Germline CDR1 and CDR2: SGHAT and FQNNGV. The CDR3 extends over 15 amino acids. V shed 1 base, J shed 2 bases, and the junction held 3 bases outside the gene matches. CDR3 sequence (DNA): TGTGCCAGCAGCTTAGCAGGGACAGGGCCCTACGAGCAGTACTTC. Protein product: CASSLAGTGPYEQYF. Combining the CDR3 with reference TRBV11-2 and TRBJ2-7 gives the whole variable domain EAGVAQSPRYKIIEKRQSVAFWCNPISGHATLYWYQQILGQGPKLLIQFQNNGVVDDSQLPKDRFSAERLKGVDSTLKIQPAKLEDSAVYLCASSLAGTGPYEQYFGPGTRLTVT.

CDR3 nucleotide sequence: TGTGCCAGCAGCTTAGAACAGGCGCCCTGGGATACGCAGTATTTT. Its protein is CASSLEQAPWDTQYF. The V and J genes are TRBV11-2 and TRBJ2-3; TRBD1 is a possible D gene (5 bases). This CDR3 is built from 15 residues. Germline CDR1 SGHAT, CDR2 FQNNGV. Trimming took off 0 bases at V and 6 bases at J, with 13 bases between the two ends.

This clone has more than one count but fewer than ten. The CDR3: CASRASGGVPSQYF. In DNA form, the CDR3 reads TGTGCCAGCAGAGCCAGCGGGGGGGTCCCCTCGCAGTATTTT. The chain uses TRBV2 and TRBJ2-3; TRBD2 matches 10 bases. CDR1 and CDR2 (germline): SNHLY, FYNNEI. After removal of 6 bases from V and 10 bases from J, the junction contained 10 bases not matched to a gene. The CDR3 is made up of 14 amino acids.

In its sample, this clone was seen once. The chain carries TRBV19 and TRBJ1-5, with D possibly TRBD1 on 6 matching bases. The CDR3 covers 14 residues. Trimming cost V 0 bases and J 3 bases, with 6 bases left between them. Germline loops: CDR1 LNHDA, CDR2 SQIVND (reference sequence). The CDR3 protein is CASSIEGHNQPQHF. CDR3 bases: TGTGCCAGTAGTATAGAGGGACACAATCAGCCCCAGCATTTT.

The J gene is TRBJ2-7, the V gene TRBV7-9, with TRBD1 matching 7 bases. Trimming at V came to 6 bases and at J to 0 bases, leaving 8 bases not matched to a gene. This CDR3 is 15 amino acids long. The germline V gene has CDR1 SEHNR and CDR2 FQNEAQ (reference sequence). This chain's CDR3 is CASSGRDSYSYEQYF. DNA for the CDR3: TGTGCCAGCAGTGGCAGGGACAGCTACTCCTACGAGCAGTACTTC. The complete variable domain, with remaining parts taken from reference TRBV7-9 and TRBJ2-7, reads DTGVSQNPRHKITKRGQNVTFRCDPISEHNRLYWYRQTLGQGPEFLTYFQNEAQLEKSRLLSDRFSAERPKGSFSTLEIQRTEQGDSAMYLCASSGRDSYSYEQYFGPGTRLTVT.

This CDR3 is CASSELRGGGLRETQYF. The CDR3, as DNA: TGTGCCAGCAGTGAATTACGAGGGGGGGGCCTCAGGGAGACCCAGTACTTC. This chain connects TRBV6-1 to TRBJ2-5; the D gene is possibly TRBD2 (7 bases). V was clipped by 2 bases and J by 5 bases, with 21 bases between them. This CDR3 is built from 17 residues. Germline loops: CDR1 MNHNS, CDR2 SASEGT.

The J gene is TRBJ2-3, the V gene TRBV7-3; 7 nucleotides agree with TRBD2. Germline V gives CDR1 SGHTA, CDR2 FQGTGA. V was clipped by 5 bases and J by 2 bases; unmatched bases: 7. This CDR3 spans 15 amino acids. The CDR3 DNA is TGTGCCAGCAGCCCTATCGGGGGGACCACAGATACGCAGTATTTT. This encodes CASSPIGGTTDTQYF.

The V call is TRBV28, the J call TRBJ1-1; 11 nucleotides align to TRBD1. Germline-derived CDR1 and CDR2 are MDHEN and SYDVKM. The CDR3 extends over 16 amino acids. With 5 bases clipped from V and 6 bases from J, the junction kept 11 bases outside the gene matches. CDR3 nucleotides: TGTGCCAGCAGTCCACCGGGACAGGGGGTCATGCCTGAAGCTTTCTTT. It codes for CASSPPGQGVMPEAFF.

V usage is TRBV2 and J usage is TRBJ1-1; 7 bases line up with TRBD1. The germline CDR1 and CDR2 sequences are SNHLY and FYNNEI. The CDR3 extends over 16 amino acids. V was clipped by 1 base and J by 0 bases; unmatched bases: 5. CDR3: CASSEVGQAVNTEAFF. The DNA of the CDR3 is TGTGCCAGCAGTGAAGTTGGACAGGCAGTGAACACTGAAGCTTTCTTT.